These T cell receptor beta chains were read from a single sample in a study of spatial heterogeneity in lung cancer. From the 5' RACE reads, TCRdb called clonotypes with MiXCR, one entry per CDR3 protein. In the table there are roughly 4,000 distinct CDR3 sequences, around 8.8% of which are singletons. This material consisted of lung tumor tissue, taken at surgery. All receptors come from a male donor with early-stage non-small cell lung cancer. Both conserved end residues are part of each CDR3. The D gene is left open where the match is weak. Where a row states a size, it is once, few, many or the class of an expanded clone; other rows omit it.

TRBV5-6	medium-sized	TRBD2	TRBJ2-7	CASSFGAGVDEQYF	TGTGCCAGCAGCTTTGGAGCGGGAGTCGACGAGCAGTACTTC
TRBV7-9	medium-sized	.	TRBJ1-6	CASSPRALESSPLHF	TGTGCCAGCAGCCCCCGGGCCCTGGAATCCTCACCCCTCCACTTT
TRBV10-3	medium-sized	.	TRBJ1-3	CAISARPDSTLNTIYF	TGTGCCATCAGTGCCCGCCCGGACAGTACGTTGAACACCATATATTTT
TRBV7-6	medium-sized	.	TRBJ1-4	CASSLVGSGSGWNEKLFF	TGTGCCAGCAGCTTAGTTGGCTCAGGGTCGGGTTGGAATGAAAAACTGTTTTTT
TRBV2	medium-sized	.	TRBJ1-5	CASSRDLSNQPQHF	TGTGCCAGCAGTCGGGACTTAAGCAATCAGCCCCAGCATTTT
TRBV7-6	few	TRBD2	TRBJ2-5	CASSLWGTSRARETQYF	TGTGCCAGCAGCTTATGGGGGACTAGCCGGGCTAGGGAGACCCAGTACTTC
TRBV2	medium-sized	.	TRBJ1-1	CASWVTQNTEAFF	TGTGCCAGTTGGGTGACCCAGAACACTGAAGCTTTCTTT
TRBV5-1	medium-sized	.	TRBJ1-6	CASSLGQINNSPLHF	TGCGCCAGTTCCCTAGGACAGATCAATAATTCACCCCTCCACTTT
TRBV11-2	medium-sized	.	TRBJ1-1	CASSLEGIHTEAFF	TGTGCCAGCAGCTTAGAGGGGATCCACACTGAAGCTTTCTTT
TRBV27	.	.	TRBJ2-1	CASSSGTSNNEQFF	TGTGCCAGCAGTTCCGGGACCTCAAACAATGAGCAGTTCTTC
TRBV7-2	.	TRBD2	TRBJ2-1	CASSLSGTSGVSSMRQFF	TGTGCCAGCAGCTTGTCCGGGACTAGCGGGGTTTCCTCAATGAGACAGTTCTTC
TRBV18	medium-sized	TRBD2	TRBJ2-7	CASSLGTSGSYEQYF	TGTGCCAGCTCACTAGGGACTAGCGGCTCCTACGAGCAGTACTTC
TRBV19	many	TRBD1	TRBJ1-2	CASTGTGVNYGYTF	TGTGCCAGTACCGGGACAGGGGTCAACTATGGCTACACCTTC
TRBV29-1	medium-sized	.	TRBJ2-7	CSVVGGWAEQYF	TGCAGCGTTGTAGGGGGTTGGGCTGAGCAGTACTTC
TRBV28	medium-sized	.	TRBJ2-4	CASRGTDLAKNIQYF	TGTGCCAGCCGCGGGACGGACCTAGCCAAAAACATTCAGTACTTC
TRBV11-3	medium-sized	.	TRBJ2-1	CASSEQGSSYNEQFF	TGTGCCAGCAGCGAACAGGGTAGCTCCTACAATGAGCAGTTCTTC
TRBV4-2	.	.	TRBJ1-4	CASSQVGGDEKLFF	TGTGCCAGCAGCCAAGTAGGGGGGGACGAAAAACTGTTTTTT
TRBV6-1	large	TRBD1	TRBJ2-7	CASGDRGPSEQYF	TGTGCCAGCGGGGACAGAGGTCCCAGCGAGCAGTACTTC
TRBV7-3	medium-sized	TRBD1	TRBJ2-5	CASSLNGRATGEETQYF	TGTGCCAGCAGCTTAAATGGACGGGCGACAGGGGAGGAGACCCAGTACTTC
TRBV20-1	.	TRBD2	TRBJ2-7	CSAIGGGASYEQYF	TGCAGTGCTATCGGCGGGGGGGCCTCCTACGAGCAGTACTTC
TRBV19	medium-sized	TRBD1	TRBJ1-5	CASSIPRDRGPLQPQHF	TGTGCCAGTAGTATCCCCCGGGACAGGGGACCCCTACAGCCCCAGCATTTT
TRBV2	many	.	TRBJ1-2	CASSGYRVGDGYTF	TGTGCCAGCAGTGGATACAGGGTCGGGGATGGCTACACCTTC
TRBV19	many	.	TRBJ2-3	CASSIGGTRDTQYF	TGTGCCAGTAGTATAGGTGGTACTAGGGATACGCAGTATTTT
TRBV20-1	.	TRBD2	TRBJ2-5	CSALSGTSGRWGQETQYF	TGCAGTGCTCTCTCCGGGACTAGCGGGAGATGGGGGCAAGAGACCCAGTACTTC
TRBV12-3/TRBV12-4	medium-sized	TRBD1	TRBJ2-2	CASRDRGTNTGELFF	TGTGCCAGCAGGGACAGGGGGACGAACACCGGGGAGCTGTTTTTT
TRBV3-1	many	TRBD1	TRBJ1-1	CASSPYRGEAFF	TGTGCCAGCAGCCCCTACAGGGGTGAAGCTTTCTTT
TRBV5-6	many	.	TRBJ1-3	CASSFWETGNTIYF	TGTGCCAGCAGCTTCTGGGAGACGGGAAACACCATATATTTT